This paragraph reports one T cell receptor beta chain. What it binds is unknown. The record originates from a study of shared clonotypes between healthy human individuals. Across the study: Per-donor plates numbered three CD4 naive, three CD4 memory, two CD8 naive and one CD8 memory. Overall study findings and caveats: Even with large depth, rarefaction showed that sorted-subset sequencing was incomplete. Generally, estimated richness proved larger in naive subsets than it did in memory subsets.

Germline V CDR1 and CDR2: SGHRS, YFSETQ. V was pared by 5 bases and J by 0 bases, with 12 bases between. The CDR3 length is 14 residues. Sequencing used immunoSEQ multiplex PCR; TCRdb keeps in-frame clones, though not all of them. The repertoire includes a few million clones, roughly 93% of them detected once, and under 0.45% sits in the top ten. Sample: naive CD4+ T cells from PBMCs. Stated subset: CD45RA+ positively selected. The TCR comes from a man between 18 and 29 years old in good health. Some clones in this sample may be carry-over from other donors' samples. This chain uses TRBV5-1 with TRBJ2-7, with D possibly TRBD1 on 7 matching bases. CDR3 in DNA: TGCGCCAGCAGGGTGCGGGACAGCTCCTACGAGCAGTACTTC. This translates into CASRVRDSSYEQYF.